This T cell receptor beta chain was sequenced in a study of blood T cell repertoires in COVID-19. The assay was immunoSEQ multiplex PCR, and TCRdb's table has in-frame clones only and misses some. The sample gives approximately 160,000 clones, 81% of which show up once; about 10% is in the top ten. Sequenced: peripheral blood. This TCR was recovered from a man in his sixties with active or convalescent COVID-19.

DNA of the CDR3: TGTGCCAGCAGCTTGGGGACAGGGTTTCCTCAGCCCCAGCATTTT. It encodes CASSLGTGFPQPQHF. The rearrangement links TRBV5-5 to TRBJ1-5; the match to TRBD1 covers 8 bases. CDR3 length: 15 amino acids. With 0 bases clipped from V and 6 bases from J, the junction kept 5 bases outside the gene matches. Germline values: CDR1 SGHKS, CDR2 YYEKEE (reference sequence).